These 5 T cell receptor beta chains came from one sample sequenced in a study of blood T cell repertoires in COVID-19. Using immunoSEQ multiplex PCR, the repertoire was profiled, and TCRdb retains in-frame clones only, with some absent. Seen here are about 96,000 clones, approximately 88% observed once, and the top ten hold around a sixth. Sequenced sample: peripheral blood. Receptor source: a woman in her fifties or sixties with acute or convalescent COVID-19.

V is TRBV3-1 (or the pseudogene TRBV3-2) and J is TRBJ1-2, with no clear D. V lost 4 bases and J lost 3, with 9 bases in between. Germline V gene data show CDR1 as LGHDT and CDR2 as YNNKEL (reference sequence). The CDR3 totals 13 residues. The CDR3 DNA reads as TGTGCCAGCAGCCCGGGAAGGGACTATGGCTACACCTTC. Amino acids: CASSPGRDYGYTF.

The CDR3 reads CASSSQTWPGGLNEQYF. The CDR3 DNA is TGTGCCAGCAGCTCTCAGACCTGGCCAGGGGGCCTGAACGAGCAGTACTTC. V usage is TRBV4-2 and J usage is TRBJ2-7, with 8 nucleotides matching TRBD1. Germline CDR1 and CDR2: LGHNA and YNFKEQ. Trimming cost V 5 bases and J 5 bases; bases outside gene matches: 17. This CDR3 has 17 amino acids.

This clone was counted a single time. The chain joins TRBV9 to TRBJ2-1; D is possibly TRBD2 (6 bases). Trimming removed 4 bases from V and 9 bases from J, with 20 bases in between. Per the germline V gene, CDR1 is SGDLS and CDR2 is YYNGEE. This CDR3 comprises 15 residues. The CDR3 spells CASSYGDLRQGEQFF. CDR3 sequence (DNA): TGTGCCAGCAGCTACGGGGACTTACGACAAGGTGAGCAGTTCTTC.

The rearrangement joins TRBV6-2 or TRBV6-3 to TRBJ2-1; 8 bases fit TRBD2. Germline values: CDR1 MNHEY, CDR2 SVGEGT. Unmatched junction bases numbered 8, after V lost 6 bases and J lost 1 base. The CDR3 is 16 amino acids. CDR3 protein: CASSDAGGQSYNEQFF. The CDR3 nucleotides are TGTGCCAGCAGCGACGCGGGGGGCCAGTCCTACAATGAGCAGTTCTTC.

V usage is TRBV5-1 and J usage is TRBJ1-6; TRBD1 agrees at 9 bases. CDR3 size: 16 residues. CDR1 is SGHRS and CDR2 is YFSETQ in the germline V gene. V shed 0 bases, J shed 10 bases, and the junction held 8 bases outside the gene matches. For the CDR3, the DNA is TGCGCCAGCAGCTTGGCCGGAGTGACAGGGGGGTCACCCCTCCACTTT. Residues: CASSLAGVTGGSPLHF.